This TCR beta chain is from a study of T cell responses to AZD1222 COVID-19 vaccine. Germline-derived CDR1 and CDR2 are SGHTA and FQGNSA. The CDR3 covers 15 residues. Trimming took off 0 bases at V and 0 bases at J, with 6 bases between the two ends. The assay was immunoSEQ multiplex PCR, and TCRdb's table has in-frame clones only and misses some. The sample has about 140,000 clones; around 90% are singletons. As regards this clone: Its antigen is currently unknown. Distinct nucleotide sequences in the sample also encode this CDR3.

Study-wide points: Clonal diversity was possibly underestimated, and the donors were mostly white British, with more females.

This clonotype was obtained from an adult in good health. Sequencing used peripheral blood, obtained on day 0 of AZD1222 vaccination. The V gene is TRBV7-2, the J gene TRBJ2-1; D call uncertain. The CDR3 region is CASSLAYGSYNEQFF. CDR3 DNA: TGTGCCAGCAGCTTAGCATACGGCTCCTACAATGAGCAGTTCTTC.